These 22 T cell receptor beta chains originate from one sample sequenced in a study of blood T cell repertoires in COVID-19. Produced via immunoSEQ multiplex PCR; TCRdb's table is partial and in-frame only. The sample consists of about 89,000 clones, 75% to 80% of them appearing once. What was sequenced was peripheral blood. These receptor sequences come from a man between 70 and 80 years old with COVID-19, enrolled during active disease.

CDR3 region: CSVMGTSGMSTDTQYF. CDR3 nucleotide sequence: TGCAGCGTGATGGGGACTAGCGGGATGAGCACAGATACGCAGTATTTT. This chain links TRBV29-1 with TRBJ2-3, with 13 nucleotides matching TRBD2. Germline lookup yields CDR1 SQVTM and CDR2 ANQGSEA. Germline trimming cut 6 bases from V and 0 bases from J; bases unmatched to any gene: 6. This CDR3 contains 16 residues.

The chain is built from TRBV11-3 and TRBJ2-1, with 8 bases fitting TRBD2. The CDR3 extends over 13 amino acids. Germline CDR1 is SGHNT and CDR2 is YENEEA. V trimming: 8 bases; J trimming: 7 bases; junction bases outside the gene matches: 7. CDR3 sequence: CASGYVAGNEQFF. The CDR3 bases are TGTGCCAGCGGTTACGTAGCGGGAAATGAGCAGTTCTTC.

This clone was found a few times. This sequence joins TRBV6-1 and TRBJ1-2, with unresolved D. This CDR3 region has 14 residues. Trimming pared 2 bases from V and 4 bases from J, leaving 11 bases between. From germline, CDR1 is MNHNS and CDR2 SASEGT. The CDR3 bases are TGTGCCAGCAGTGAACTAGGTCAAGTCTATGGCTACACCTTC. Amino acid sequence: CASSELGQVYGYTF.

The V and J genes are TRBV18 and TRBJ1-4, with D perhaps TRBD1 (5 bases). V was shortened by 4 bases and J by 8 bases, with 17 bases between the two germline ends. Germline CDR1 and CDR2: KGHSH and LQKENI. There are 15 residues in the CDR3. The CDR3 here is CASSRGETVWEKLFF. CDR3 in DNA: TGTGCCAGCTCACGAGGCGAGACAGTGTGGGAAAAACTGTTTTTT.

This chain connects TRBV27 to TRBJ2-1, with a weak D call TRBD1 (8 bases). CDR1 is MNHEY and CDR2 is SMNVEV in the germline V gene (reference sequence). The CDR3 extends over 14 amino acids. Between the trimmed V and J ends, which lost 7 bases and 5 bases, there was a span of 15 bases. The CDR3, as DNA: TGTGCCAGCAAACAGGGGGGGTTCAACAATGAGCAGTTCTTC. It translates to CASKQGGFNNEQFF.

The V and J genes are TRBV23-1 and TRBJ1-5; 12 positions agree with TRBD1. TRBV23-1 carries the ORF label, with uncertain function. Trimming took 3 bases from V and 7 from J; bases not matched to a gene: 13. The CDR3 has 18 residues. Here the CDR3 reads CASSHPPGTGGVRQPQHF. The CDR3, as DNA: TGCGCCAGCAGTCATCCGCCCGGGACAGGGGGCGTCAGGCAGCCCCAGCATTTT.

The genes are TRBV7-9 and TRBJ2-2; TRBD1 might be the D (6 bases). The CDR3 is 15 residues long. Germline V lookup: CDR1 SEHNR, CDR2 FQNEAQ (reference sequence). Trimming removed 5 bases from V and 0 bases from J, with 10 bases in between. Here the CDR3 reads CASSRGTSNTGELFF. The CDR3 DNA is TGTGCCAGCAGCAGAGGGACATCGAACACCGGGGAGCTGTTTTTT.

The chain employs TRBV3-1 (or the pseudogene TRBV3-2) and TRBJ2-1, with 15 positions matching TRBD2. This CDR3 is built from 15 residues. V shed 6 bases and J 10 bases; nucleotides not matched to a gene: 7. The V gene's germline CDR1 is LGHDT and CDR2 YNNKEL (reference sequence). CDR3 sequence: CASRRTSGRAHEQFF. The CDR3 coding sequence is TGTGCCAGCAGGAGGACTAGCGGGAGGGCCCACGAGCAGTTCTTC.

The gene calls are TRBV5-1 and TRBJ1-2; TRBD1 aligns across 9 bases. The CDR3 is 15 residues long. The junction had 4 bases not matched to a gene; V was cut back by 0 bases and J by 4 bases. Germline CDR1 SGHRS, CDR2 YFSETQ. CDR3 protein: CASSLGDRATYGYTF. The CDR3 DNA sequence: TGCGCCAGCAGCTTGGGGGACAGGGCGACCTATGGCTACACCTTC. Using reference TRBV5-1 and TRBJ1-2 for the parts outside the CDR3, the full variable domain is KAGVTQTPRYLIKTRGQQVTLSCSPISGHRSVSWYQQTPGQGLQFLFEYFSETQRNKGNFPGRFSGRQFSNSRSEMNVSTLELGDSALYLCASSLGDRATYGYTFGSGTRLTVV.

The rearrangement links TRBV5-1 to TRBJ1-2; D is unresolved. Per the germline V gene, CDR1 is SGHRS and CDR2 is YFSETQ. This CDR3 is 13 amino acids long. V lost 4 bases to trimming and J lost 4 bases, with 11 bases between them. The CDR3 sequence is CASSEGPLYGYTF. The DNA for the CDR3 is TGCGCCAGCAGCGAGGGCCCGCTCTATGGCTACACCTTC.

The chain joins TRBV2 to TRBJ2-1; TRBD2 matches at 9 bases. This CDR3 has 20 amino acids. Germline V gives CDR1 SNHLY, CDR2 FYNNEI. V shed 3 bases, J shed 9 bases, and the junction held 24 bases outside the gene matches. CDR3 DNA sequence: TGTGCCAGCAGTGAGATTATTAGCGGGAGAAGGACAGCTATCATGGGTGAGCAGTTCTTC. Its translation: CASSEIISGRRTAIMGEQFF.

In this sample, this clone turned up a few times. The CDR3 nucleotides read TGTGCCAGCCGGACAGGGGGATCCTACGAGCAGTACTTC. Translation gives CASRTGGSYEQYF. The gene calls are TRBV5-8 and TRBJ2-7; 10 nucleotides agree with TRBD1. This CDR3 spans 13 amino acids. Germline V gives CDR1 SGHTS, CDR2 YDEGEE. Trimming cost V 7 bases and J 1 base; bases outside gene matches: 2.

The chain combines TRBV10-3 with TRBJ1-1; 8 positions agree with TRBD1. The germline gives CDR1 ENHRY, CDR2 SYGVKD. The CDR3 is 14 residues long. V lost 6 bases, J lost 4 bases, and 7 bases stayed unmatched. This CDR3 is CAIRGTDRGTEAFF. In DNA, the CDR3 is TGTGCCATCAGGGGGACAGACAGGGGCACTGAAGCTTTCTTT.

The chain carries TRBV21-1 and TRBJ1-1; the table's D call TRBD1 went unverified against the DNA. TRBV21-1 constitutes a pseudogene. The CDR3 runs 15 residues. CDR3 nucleotides: TGTGCCAGCACAAACCGAGGGGGCAAGATCTCTGAAGCTTTCTTT. This codes for CASTNRGGKISEAFF.

The chain couples TRBV19 to TRBJ1-1; 12 bases are a match to TRBD1. Germline V lookup: CDR1 LNHDA, CDR2 SQIVND (reference sequence). CDR3 length: 15 amino acids. V dropped 6 bases and J dropped 10; count of bases not matched to a gene: 12. The CDR3 bases are TGTGCCAGTAGAGACGAGGGACAGGGGGCAGGGGCAGCTTTCTTT. This codes for CASRDEGQGAGAAFF. The variable domain in full, with the rest retrieved from reference TRBV19 and TRBJ1-1, is DGGITQSPKYLFRKEGQNVTLSCEQNLNHDAMYWYRQDPGQGLRLIYYSQIVNDFQKGDIAEGYSVSREKKESFPLTVTSAQKNPTAFYLCASRDEGQGAGAAFFGQGTRLTVV.

The chain employs TRBV7-9 and TRBJ2-1; 8 positions match TRBD1. Trimming cost V 4 bases and J 7 bases; bases outside gene matches: 3. The germline CDR1 and CDR2 sequences are SEHNR and FQNEAQ (reference sequence). This CDR3 comprises 13 residues. DNA of the CDR3: TGTGCCAGCAGCTCCAGGGGGCAGAATGAGCAGTTCTTC. Amino acid sequence: CASSSRGQNEQFF.

V usage is TRBV18 and J usage is TRBJ1-1, with TRBD1 identical over 8 bases. Per the germline V gene, CDR1 is KGHSH and CDR2 is LQKENI. The CDR3 spans 16 residues. V shed 2 bases, J shed 4 bases, and the junction held 9 bases outside the gene matches. CDR3 sequence (DNA): TGTGCCAGCTCACCAGTCCGGACAGGGATGTCCACTGAAGCTTTCTTT. Amino acid sequence: CASSPVRTGMSTEAFF.

The chain has TRBV7-8 and TRBJ2-4, with 8 bases identical to TRBD1. Germline CDR1 reads SGHVS; CDR2 reads FQNEAQ. The length of the CDR3 is 18 residues. Losses at the gene ends were 4 bases for V and 0 bases for J; bases not matched to a gene: 11. This CDR3 reads CASSSGTGAYLAKNIQYF. The DNA of the CDR3 is TGTGCCAGCAGCTCCGGGACAGGTGCCTACCTAGCCAAAAACATTCAGTACTTC.

The chain couples TRBV9 to TRBJ2-1, with D possibly TRBD2 on 5 matching bases. CDR3 length equals 13 residues. Germline CDR1 SGDLS, CDR2 YYNGEE. V gave up 0 bases and J gave up 7 bases, with 8 bases separating them. This chain's CDR3 is CASSVGWTNEQFF. The CDR3 bases are TGTGCCAGCAGCGTAGGTTGGACTAATGAGCAGTTCTTC.

The rearrangement links TRBV29-1 to TRBJ2-7; TRBD2 agrees at 14 bases. The CDR3 covers 16 residues. Germline-derived CDR1 and CDR2 are SQVTM and ANQGSEA. V shed 7 bases and J 5 bases; nucleotides not matched to a gene: 13. This chain's CDR3 is CSAGTSGSSVGDEQYF. CDR3 in DNA: TGCAGCGCGGGGACTAGCGGGAGTTCTGTCGGCGACGAGCAGTACTTC.

J is TRBJ1-4 and V is TRBV7-2; TRBD1 agrees at 11 bases. CDR3 length: 14 residues. Per germline, CDR1 SGHTA and CDR2 FQGNSA. V trimming: 1 base; J trimming: 13 bases; junction bases outside the gene matches: 5. The CDR3 protein is CASSLGGQGVGLFF. CDR3 coding DNA: TGTGCCAGCAGCTTAGGGGGACAGGGGGTAGGACTGTTTTTT.

The chain employs TRBV7-2 and TRBJ2-7, with D possibly matching TRBD2 (6 bases). Germline CDR1 reads SGHTA; CDR2 reads FQGNSA. V lost 5 bases to trimming and J lost 3 bases, with 14 bases between them. This CDR3 has 14 residues. Here the CDR3 DNA reads TGTGCCAGCAGCCTTTCCGGAGGGGACTACGAGCAGTACTTC. Translated: CASSLSGGDYEQYF.